These 17 T cell receptor beta chains originate from one sample sequenced in a study of graft-versus-host responses after intestinal transplantation. The repertoire was sequenced with immunoSEQ multiplex PCR; TCRdb's copy has only in-frame clones and lacks some. The sample records tens of thousands of clones, around 92% being singletons. The antigens these receptors bind are not known. Material: unstimulated CD4+ T cells sorted from spleen or lymph node cells, obtained before transplant. These receptors all stem from a human donor who was the organ donor for an intestinal transplant.

The chain is built from TRBV6-5 and TRBJ2-5, with D perhaps assigned TRBD1 or TRBD2 (5 bases each). Looked up from germline, CDR1 is MNHEY and CDR2 is SVGAGI. The CDR3 totals 15 residues. With 3 bases removed from V and 7 bases from J, the gap between germline ends came to 18 bases. The CDR3 bases are TGTGCCAGCAGTTATACGTCGGGGACCCCCCGGACCCAGTACTTC. As protein: CASSYTSGTPRTQYF.

The chain links TRBV18 to TRBJ2-1; D perhaps matches TRBD2 (6 bases). The CDR3 spans 17 residues. Germline V gene sequence: CDR1 KGHSH, CDR2 LQKENI. V was trimmed by 2 bases and J by 5 bases, leaving 19 bases between them. The chain's CDR3 is CASSPGLGGDPNNEQFF. CDR3 in DNA: TGTGCCAGCTCACCAGGGTTGGGCGGGGACCCTAACAATGAGCAGTTCTTC.

There are a few counts of this clone. The chain uses TRBV6-5 and TRBJ2-7, with D hard to call. Trimming shortened V by 6 bases and J by 1 base, and 13 bases separated the two germline ends. This CDR3 comprises 14 residues. Germline V gives CDR1 MNHEY, CDR2 SVGAGI. The CDR3 spells CASSNLRVSYEQYF. In nucleotides, the CDR3 is TGTGCCAGCAGCAACCTCCGCGTTTCCTACGAGCAGTACTTC.

The chain is built from TRBV7-8 and TRBJ2-5, with 8 bases matching TRBD2. V was pared by 4 bases and J by 3 bases, with 7 bases of the junction left unmatched. This CDR3 is 15 amino acids long. Germline CDR1 and CDR2: SGHVS and FQNEAQ. The CDR3 nucleotides are TGTGCCAGCAGCTGGACATTCGGGGGGGAAGAGACCCAGTACTTC. This sequence encodes CASSWTFGGEETQYF.

The sample holds one count of this clone. The rearrangement uses TRBV5-4 and TRBJ2-5; D remains ambiguous. The CDR3 runs 14 residues. The germline CDR1 and CDR2 sequences are SGHNT and YYREEE (reference sequence). Trimming shortened V by 3 bases and J by 1 base, and 10 bases separated the two germline ends. The CDR3 nucleotides read TGTGCCAGCAGCTCTAAACGGCTCCAAGAGACCCAGTACTTC. This translates into CASSSKRLQETQYF.

This clone was found a few times. This chain uses TRBV10-3 with TRBJ1-4, with D possibly matching TRBD1 (5 bases). Germline loops: CDR1 ENHRY, CDR2 SYGVKD. Trimming took 0 bases from V and 8 from J, leaving 10 bases between them. The CDR3 has 14 residues. The CDR3 coding sequence is TGTGCCATCAGTGAGTCGGGGCGTCGAGAAAAACTGTTTTTT. Its translation is CAISESGRREKLFF.

This rearrangement joins TRBV29-1 to TRBJ2-2; no definite D call. The length of the CDR3 is 14 residues. Germline-derived CDR1 and CDR2 are SQVTM and ANQGSEA. The germline V and J ends were trimmed by 4 bases and 0 bases, with 9 bases remaining between them. CDR3 protein: CSVGLGPNTGELFF. The CDR3 DNA sequence: TGCAGCGTTGGGCTCGGACCGAACACCGGGGAGCTGTTTTTT.

V and J are TRBV25-1 and TRBJ1-2, with 10 bases lining up with TRBD1. The CDR3 loop spans 16 amino acids. CDR1 MGHDK and CDR2 SYGVNS come from the germline V gene. The V gene end was trimmed by 2 bases and the J gene end by 6 bases; junction bases not matched to a gene: 9. The CDR3 DNA follows: TGTGCCAGCAGTGAAGCCGGGACAGGGGTGGAGCATGGCTACACCTTC. This codes for CASSEAGTGVEHGYTF.

The CDR3 is CASSSPGWGIQPQHF. CDR3 DNA: TGTGCCAGCAGTTCCCCAGGGTGGGGGATACAGCCCCAGCATTTT. This chain joins TRBV6-6 and TRBJ1-5; tentatively, D is TRBD1 (5 bases). This CDR3 region has 15 residues. CDR1 is MNHNY and CDR2 is SVGAGI in the germline V gene (reference sequence). V shed 4 bases and J shed 7 bases, with 17 bases lying between them.

The chain employs TRBV5-5 and TRBJ2-7, with 11 bases fitting TRBD2. V shed 4 bases and J 2 bases; nucleotides not matched to a gene: 5. Germline V gene data show CDR1 as SGHKS and CDR2 as YYEKEE (reference sequence). This CDR3 is 15 amino acids long. CDR3 amino acids: CASSPIAGGPYEQYF. The CDR3 bases are TGTGCCAGCAGCCCAATAGCGGGGGGGCCCTACGAGCAGTACTTC.

The rearrangement links TRBV7-6 to TRBJ2-5, with 8 bases identical to TRBD2. The end of the DNA fits TRBJ2-7 better, so the J call may be wrong. The CDR3 is 13 amino acids. CDR1 and CDR2 (germline): SGHVS, FNYEAQ. Written as DNA, the CDR3 is TGTGCCGTTAGCGGGGTGGGCTCCTACGAGCAGTACTTC. Protein: CAVSGVGSYEQYF.

This clone was recorded once. CDR3 loop: CASSPLAGVSDTQYF. The CDR3 DNA follows: TGCGCCAGCAGCCCGCTAGCGGGGGTTTCAGATACGCAGTATTTT. V usage is TRBV5-1 and J usage is TRBJ2-3; 10 bases fit TRBD2. Germline CDR1 reads SGHRS; CDR2 reads YFSETQ. Unmatched junction bases numbered 6, after V lost 4 bases and J lost 4 bases. This CDR3 comprises 15 residues.

This chain uses TRBV11-3 with TRBJ2-3, with D perhaps assigned TRBD1 or TRBD2 (7 bases each). V was trimmed by 1 base and J by 1 base, leaving 9 bases between them. This CDR3 has 15 residues. Germline assignment: CDR1 SGHNT and CDR2 YENEEA. The CDR3 DNA reads TGTGCCAGCAGCTTAGCAGGGGGGGGCACAGATACGCAGTATTTT. Amino acids: CASSLAGGGTDTQYF.

J is TRBJ2-7 and V is TRBV7-9; unclear D gene. The germline V and J ends were trimmed by 3 bases and 4 bases, with 10 bases remaining between them. CDR3 size: 13 residues. Germline values: CDR1 SEHNR, CDR2 FQNEAQ (reference sequence). In nucleotides, the CDR3 is TGTGCCAGCAGCTTCGGGTCCAATTACGAGCAGTACTTC. Protein product: CASSFGSNYEQYF. Based on the CDR3 plus reference TRBV7-9 and TRBJ2-7, the full variable domain is DTGVSQNPRHKITKRGQNVTFRCDPISEHNRLYWYRQTLGQGPEFLTYFQNEAQLEKSRLLSDRFSAERPKGSFSTLEIQRTEQGDSAMYLCASSFGSNYEQYFGPGTRLTVT.

V is TRBV29-1 and J is TRBJ2-5; D is uncertain. In germline, CDR1 is SQVTM, CDR2 ANQGSEA. V gave up 5 bases and J gave up 5 bases, with 15 bases separating them. CDR3 length: 13 residues. For the CDR3, the DNA is TGCAGCGTTCTTAGGCTAGTCAGCGAGACCCAGTACTTC. The encoded protein is CSVLRLVSETQYF.

This clone is a singleton in its sample. The chain has TRBV18 and TRBJ1-1; D possibly corresponds to TRBD1 (6 bases). The CDR3 spans 14 residues. The V end was cut by 5 bases, the J end by 2 bases, with 12 bases between. CDR1 and CDR2 (germline): KGHSH, LQKENI. CDR3 region: CASSSQGLNTEAFF. The CDR3 DNA follows: TGTGCCAGCTCATCACAGGGACTTAACACTGAAGCTTTCTTT.

This clone was detected only once. CDR3 residues: CASSLTSGGAGTQYF. As DNA, the CDR3 is TGTGCCAGCAGTCTGACTAGCGGGGGGGCCGGGACCCAGTACTTC. The V and J genes are TRBV27 and TRBJ2-5; 14 bases line up with TRBD2. The CDR3 spans 15 residues. Germline-derived CDR1 and CDR2 are MNHEY and SMNVEV (reference sequence). Trimming removed 5 bases from V and 7 bases from J; junction bases left unmatched: 6.